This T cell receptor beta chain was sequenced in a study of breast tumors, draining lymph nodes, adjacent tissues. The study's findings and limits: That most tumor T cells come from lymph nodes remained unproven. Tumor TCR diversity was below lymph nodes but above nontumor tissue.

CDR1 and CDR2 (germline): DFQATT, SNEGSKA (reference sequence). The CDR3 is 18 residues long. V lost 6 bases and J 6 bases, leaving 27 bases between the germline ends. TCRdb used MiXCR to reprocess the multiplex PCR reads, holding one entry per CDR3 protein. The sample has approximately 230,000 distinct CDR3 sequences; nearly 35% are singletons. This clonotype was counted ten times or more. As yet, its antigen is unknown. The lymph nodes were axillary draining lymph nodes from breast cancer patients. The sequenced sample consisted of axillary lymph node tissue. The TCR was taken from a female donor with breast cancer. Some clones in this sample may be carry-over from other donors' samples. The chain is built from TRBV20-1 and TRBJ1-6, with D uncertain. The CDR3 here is CSAQSGFGLSSPNSPLHF. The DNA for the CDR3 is TGCAGTGCACAGTCAGGTTTTGGACTTTCAAGCCCTAATTCACCCCTCCACTTT.